The rows below give T cell receptor beta chains drawn from one sample of a study of cytomegalovirus exposure and HLA in healthy donors. Assay used: immunoSEQ multiplex PCR; TCRdb lists only in-frame clones, some missing. The sample holds 100,000 to 150,000 clones, roughly 89% seen once. The sample was PBMCs. All receptors derive from a woman under 30 in good health and CMV-seronegative. Each CDR3 is given with its conserved first and last residue. The order of the fields is V gene, D gene, CDR3 length, J gene, clone size, CDR3 protein, CDR3 DNA. A D gene is named only where the DNA matches it firmly. A clone size is listed for some rows: how often the clone was seen (once, few, many), or a class if it is expanded.

v_call: TRBV5-6
d_call: TRBD1
cdr3_length: 12
j_call: TRBJ1-1
clone_size: .
cdr3_aa: CASSAGTAEAFF
cdr3_nt: TGTGCCAGCAGCGCAGGGACAGCTGAAGCTTTCTTT

v_call: TRBV28
d_call: TRBD2
cdr3_length: 14
j_call: TRBJ2-5
clone_size: once
cdr3_aa: CASATSGRAETQYF
cdr3_nt: TGTGCCAGCGCGACTAGCGGGAGGGCGGAGACCCAGTACTTC

v_call: TRBV29-1
d_call: .
cdr3_length: 14
j_call: TRBJ2-2
clone_size: once
cdr3_aa: CSVLLGQNTGELFF
cdr3_nt: TGCAGCGTTCTTCTGGGACAGAACACCGGGGAGCTGTTTTTT

v_call: TRBV6-1
d_call: .
cdr3_length: 16
j_call: TRBJ1-5
clone_size: once
cdr3_aa: CASSDWQGSGNQPQHF
cdr3_nt: TGTGCCAGCAGTGATTGGCAGGGGAGTGGCAATCAGCCCCAGCATTTT

v_call: TRBV27
d_call: .
cdr3_length: 17
j_call: TRBJ1-1
clone_size: .
cdr3_aa: CASSPLGGIRMNTEAFF
cdr3_nt: TGTGCCAGCAGCCCCTTGGGTGGAATCAGGATGAACACTGAAGCTTTCTTT

v_call: TRBV27
d_call: TRBD1
cdr3_length: 14
j_call: TRBJ1-1
clone_size: .
cdr3_aa: CASSHGQGNTEAFF
cdr3_nt: TGTGCCAGCAGTCATGGACAGGGGAACACTGAAGCTTTCTTT

v_call: TRBV4-3
d_call: .
cdr3_length: 17
j_call: TRBJ2-1
clone_size: .
cdr3_aa: CASSQDRAVSSYNEQFF
cdr3_nt: TGCGCCAGCAGCCAAGATCGAGCGGTAAGCTCCTACAATGAGCAGTTCTTC

v_call: TRBV11-2
d_call: .
cdr3_length: 18
j_call: TRBJ1-2
clone_size: .
cdr3_aa: CASSLDPTALTPNYGYTF
cdr3_nt: TGTGCCAGCAGCTTAGACCCGACAGCCCTTACCCCTAACTATGGCTACACCTTC

v_call: TRBV5-1
d_call: .
cdr3_length: 12
j_call: TRBJ1-2
clone_size: .
cdr3_aa: CASSSEQSGYTF
cdr3_nt: TGCGCCAGCAGCTCCGAACAATCGGGCTACACCTTC

v_call: TRBV11-3
d_call: TRBD2
cdr3_length: 15
j_call: TRBJ2-7
clone_size: once
cdr3_aa: CASSAGTSGRYEQYF
cdr3_nt: TGTGCCAGCAGCGCCGGGACTAGCGGGCGTTACGAGCAGTACTTC

v_call: TRBV29-1
d_call: .
cdr3_length: 13
j_call: TRBJ2-7
clone_size: .
cdr3_aa: CSPIRNHVYEQYF
cdr3_nt: TGCAGCCCCATCAGGAATCATGTTTACGAGCAGTACTTC

v_call: TRBV6-6
d_call: .
cdr3_length: 14
j_call: TRBJ1-2
clone_size: .
cdr3_aa: CASSYAGEGYGYTF
cdr3_nt: TGTGCCAGCAGTTACGCAGGGGAAGGCTATGGCTACACCTTC

v_call: TRBV2
d_call: .
cdr3_length: 14
j_call: TRBJ1-1
clone_size: .
cdr3_aa: CASSFVSGDTEAFF
cdr3_nt: TGTGCCAGCAGTTTTGTTTCCGGAGACACTGAAGCTTTCTTT

v_call: TRBV2
d_call: TRBD1
cdr3_length: 13
j_call: TRBJ1-5
clone_size: .
cdr3_aa: CASTRTGNQPQHF
cdr3_nt: TGTGCCAGCACCCGGACAGGGAATCAGCCCCAGCATTTT

v_call: TRBV6-4
d_call: .
cdr3_length: 15
j_call: TRBJ2-3
clone_size: .
cdr3_aa: CASSELARQTDTQYF
cdr3_nt: TGTGCCAGCAGTGAACTCGCTAGACAGACAGATACGCAGTATTTT

v_call: TRBV18
d_call: .
cdr3_length: 13
j_call: TRBJ1-5
clone_size: .
cdr3_aa: CASSSGGNQPQHF
cdr3_nt: TGTGCCAGCTCATCGGGCGGGAATCAGCCCCAGCATTTT

v_call: TRBV19
d_call: .
cdr3_length: 13
j_call: TRBJ2-6
clone_size: .
cdr3_aa: CASHSSGANVLTF
cdr3_nt: TGTGCCAGCCATAGCTCTGGGGCCAACGTCCTGACTTTC

v_call: TRBV4-3
d_call: TRBD2
cdr3_length: 22
j_call: TRBJ2-4
clone_size: .
cdr3_aa: CASSQDRYTTSDGSLAKNIQYF
cdr3_nt: TGCGCCAGCAGCCAAGACAGGTATACGACTAGCGATGGGTCGCTAGCCAAAAACATTCAGTACTTC

v_call: TRBV5-5
d_call: TRBD1
cdr3_length: 16
j_call: TRBJ2-7
clone_size: .
cdr3_aa: CASSLSSQTGAYEQYF
cdr3_nt: TGTGCCAGCAGCTTGTCGTCCCAGACAGGGGCATACGAGCAGTACTTC

v_call: TRBV6-6
d_call: TRBD1
cdr3_length: 14
j_call: TRBJ1-5
clone_size: .
cdr3_aa: CATHPRGDNQPQHF
cdr3_nt: TGTGCCACACACCCCAGGGGGGACAATCAGCCCCAGCATTTT

v_call: TRBV29-1
d_call: .
cdr3_length: 13
j_call: TRBJ2-5
clone_size: .
cdr3_aa: CSVERQAAGTQYF
cdr3_nt: TGCAGCGTTGAACGGCAGGCCGCGGGGACCCAGTACTTC

v_call: TRBV7-9
d_call: .
cdr3_length: 12
j_call: TRBJ1-1
clone_size: .
cdr3_aa: CASSLDGLEAFF
cdr3_nt: TGTGCCAGCAGCCTGGACGGACTTGAAGCTTTCTTT

v_call: TRBV6-5
d_call: .
cdr3_length: 13
j_call: TRBJ1-1
clone_size: .
cdr3_aa: CASSPQENTEAFF
cdr3_nt: TGTGCCAGCAGTCCCCAGGAGAACACTGAAGCTTTCTTT

v_call: TRBV2
d_call: .
cdr3_length: 17
j_call: TRBJ2-3
clone_size: .
cdr3_aa: CASSELGQPGLTDTQYF
cdr3_nt: TGTGCCAGCAGTGAACTTGGGCAGCCTGGTCTCACAGATACGCAGTATTTT

v_call: TRBV27
d_call: .
cdr3_length: 12
j_call: TRBJ1-2
clone_size: .
cdr3_aa: CASSLSGGIHTF
cdr3_nt: TGTGCCAGCAGTTTATCGGGAGGGATCCACACCTTC

v_call: TRBV6-5
d_call: .
cdr3_length: 15
j_call: TRBJ1-3
clone_size: .
cdr3_aa: CASRAGQSSGNTIYF
cdr3_nt: TGTGCCAGCAGAGCGGGACAAAGCTCTGGAAACACCATATATTTT

v_call: TRBV30
d_call: TRBD2
cdr3_length: 17
j_call: TRBJ2-7
clone_size: .
cdr3_aa: CAWSVLRTSGRAHEQYF
cdr3_nt: TGTGCCTGGAGTGTACTCCGGACTAGCGGGAGGGCCCACGAGCAGTACTTC

v_call: TRBV7-9
d_call: .
cdr3_length: 12
j_call: TRBJ1-1
clone_size: .
cdr3_aa: CASSLPGTRTFF
cdr3_nt: TGTGCCAGCAGCCTGCCCGGGACACGGACTTTCTTT

v_call: TRBV5-1
d_call: TRBD1
cdr3_length: 13
j_call: TRBJ2-3
clone_size: .
cdr3_aa: CASSLGTAEPQYF
cdr3_nt: TGCGCCAGCAGCCTCGGGACAGCAGAACCCCAGTATTTT

v_call: TRBV6-5
d_call: .
cdr3_length: 13
j_call: TRBJ1-5
clone_size: .
cdr3_aa: CASSRQVDQPQHF
cdr3_nt: TGTGCCAGCAGTCGACAGGTGGACCAGCCCCAGCATTTT

v_call: TRBV9
d_call: .
cdr3_length: 15
j_call: TRBJ2-3
clone_size: .
cdr3_aa: CASGSTVGATDTQYF
cdr3_nt: TGTGCCAGCGGATCCACGGTGGGGGCCACAGATACGCAGTATTTT

v_call: TRBV16
d_call: .
cdr3_length: 16
j_call: TRBJ1-5
clone_size: .
cdr3_aa: CASSQPGERSNQPQHF
cdr3_nt: TGTGCCAGCAGCCAACCCGGGGAACGGAGCAATCAGCCCCAGCATTTT

v_call: TRBV18
d_call: TRBD1
cdr3_length: 16
j_call: TRBJ1-5
clone_size: .
cdr3_aa: CASSPQGDRAAQPQHF
cdr3_nt: TGTGCCAGCTCACCACAAGGTGACAGGGCGGCTCAGCCCCAGCATTTT

v_call: TRBV7-9
d_call: .
cdr3_length: 15
j_call: TRBJ2-3
clone_size: .
cdr3_aa: CASSPSRVSTDTQYF
cdr3_nt: TGTGCCAGCAGCCCCTCTCGGGTTAGCACAGATACGCAGTATTTT

v_call: TRBV7-6
d_call: .
cdr3_length: 13
j_call: TRBJ2-2
clone_size: once
cdr3_aa: CASKISETGELFF
cdr3_nt: TGTGCCAGCAAGATATCGGAGACCGGGGAGCTGTTTTTT

v_call: TRBV4-1
d_call: .
cdr3_length: 12
j_call: TRBJ1-4
clone_size: .
cdr3_aa: CASSPELEKLFF
cdr3_nt: TGCGCCAGCAGCCCAGAGTTAGAAAAACTGTTTTTT

v_call: TRBV2
d_call: .
cdr3_length: 16
j_call: TRBJ2-4
clone_size: .
cdr3_aa: CASRKGENAAKNIQYF
cdr3_nt: TGTGCCAGCAGGAAGGGGGAAAACGCGGCCAAAAACATTCAGTACTTC

v_call: TRBV2
d_call: TRBD2
cdr3_length: 15
j_call: TRBJ2-3
clone_size: .
cdr3_aa: CASNPSGASTDTQYF
cdr3_nt: TGTGCCAGCAACCCTAGCGGGGCTAGCACAGATACGCAGTATTTT

v_call: TRBV6-5
d_call: .
cdr3_length: 13
j_call: TRBJ2-2
clone_size: .
cdr3_aa: CASSSGATGELFF
cdr3_nt: TGTGCCAGCAGTTCCGGTGCCACCGGGGAGCTGTTTTTT

v_call: TRBV27
d_call: TRBD1
cdr3_length: 14
j_call: TRBJ2-7
clone_size: .
cdr3_aa: CASRPGQGLYEQYF
cdr3_nt: TGTGCCAGCAGGCCCGGACAGGGTCTCTACGAGCAGTACTTC

v_call: TRBV11-2
d_call: TRBD2
cdr3_length: 15
j_call: TRBJ2-1
clone_size: .
cdr3_aa: CASSLSGNSYNEQFF
cdr3_nt: TGTGCCAGCAGCCTTAGCGGGAACTCCTACAATGAGCAGTTCTTC

v_call: TRBV18
d_call: .
cdr3_length: 16
j_call: TRBJ2-7
clone_size: .
cdr3_aa: CASSPLTPPSSYEQYF
cdr3_nt: TGTGCCAGCTCACCTTTGACACCTCCAAGCTCCTACGAGCAGTACTTC

v_call: TRBV10-3
d_call: TRBD2
cdr3_length: 15
j_call: TRBJ2-7
clone_size: once
cdr3_aa: CAISEGSGRAREQYF
cdr3_nt: TGTGCCATCAGTGAGGGGAGCGGGAGGGCCCGAGAGCAGTACTTC

v_call: TRBV28
d_call: .
cdr3_length: 13
j_call: TRBJ1-1
clone_size: .
cdr3_aa: CASSLGPGSEAFF
cdr3_nt: TGTGCCAGCAGTTTAGGGCCGGGGTCTGAAGCTTTCTTT

v_call: TRBV5-1
d_call: TRBD1
cdr3_length: 14
j_call: TRBJ1-2
clone_size: .
cdr3_aa: CASSSTGIGYGYTF
cdr3_nt: TGCGCCAGCAGCTCGACAGGGATTGGATATGGCTACACCTTC

v_call: TRBV7-9
d_call: .
cdr3_length: 13
j_call: TRBJ2-1
clone_size: once
cdr3_aa: CASSLPVNGEQFF
cdr3_nt: TGTGCCAGCAGCCTCCCGGTGAACGGTGAGCAGTTCTTC

v_call: TRBV19
d_call: .
cdr3_length: 13
j_call: TRBJ1-5
clone_size: once
cdr3_aa: CASRSGEVQPQHF
cdr3_nt: TGTGCCAGTAGATCCGGGGAGGTTCAGCCCCAGCATTTT

v_call: TRBV28
d_call: .
cdr3_length: 13
j_call: TRBJ2-5
clone_size: .
cdr3_aa: CASSLRGLETQYF
cdr3_nt: TGTGCCAGCAGTTTAAGGGGTTTAGAGACCCAGTACTTC

v_call: TRBV2
d_call: .
cdr3_length: 12
j_call: TRBJ2-1
clone_size: .
cdr3_aa: CASNGEYNEQFF
cdr3_nt: TGTGCCAGCAATGGAGAATACAATGAGCAGTTCTTC

v_call: TRBV18
d_call: TRBD2
cdr3_length: 18
j_call: TRBJ2-3
clone_size: .
cdr3_aa: CASSPTSGGAGSTDTQYF
cdr3_nt: TGTGCCAGCTCACCTACTAGCGGGGGGGCCGGGAGCACAGATACGCAGTATTTT

v_call: TRBV30
d_call: TRBD2
cdr3_length: 14
j_call: TRBJ2-3
clone_size: .
cdr3_aa: CASHAAGGADTQYF
cdr3_nt: TGTGCCTCCCACGCAGCGGGAGGCGCAGATACGCAGTATTTT

v_call: TRBV28
d_call: .
cdr3_length: 12
j_call: TRBJ2-1
clone_size: .
cdr3_aa: CASSPPDNEQFF
cdr3_nt: TGTGCCAGCAGTCCGCCGGACAATGAGCAGTTCTTC

v_call: TRBV7-8
d_call: .
cdr3_length: 16
j_call: TRBJ2-5
clone_size: .
cdr3_aa: CASSWEDYPGQETQYF
cdr3_nt: TGTGCCAGCAGCTGGGAGGACTACCCTGGGCAAGAGACCCAGTACTTC

v_call: TRBV27
d_call: .
cdr3_length: 14
j_call: TRBJ2-1
clone_size: .
cdr3_aa: CASSLGGNYNEQFF
cdr3_nt: TGTGCCAGCAGTTTAGGGGGCAACTACAATGAGCAGTTCTTC

v_call: TRBV30
d_call: TRBD2
cdr3_length: 11
j_call: TRBJ2-5
clone_size: .
cdr3_aa: CAWGGGETQYF
cdr3_nt: TGTGCCTGGGGGGGAGGGGAGACCCAGTACTTC

v_call: TRBV28
d_call: TRBD2
cdr3_length: 16
j_call: TRBJ2-6
clone_size: .
cdr3_aa: CASSPHLAAGANVLTF
cdr3_nt: TGTGCCAGCAGTCCACATCTAGCGGCTGGGGCCAACGTCCTGACTTTC

v_call: TRBV27
d_call: TRBD1
cdr3_length: 16
j_call: TRBJ2-1
clone_size: .
cdr3_aa: CASSLSRTGGYNEQFF
cdr3_nt: TGTGCCAGCAGTTTATCCAGGACAGGGGGCTACAATGAGCAGTTCTTC

v_call: TRBV7-6
d_call: TRBD1
cdr3_length: 15
j_call: TRBJ2-1
clone_size: .
cdr3_aa: CASSFTGGGYNEQFF
cdr3_nt: TGTGCCAGCAGCTTCACAGGGGGCGGATACAATGAGCAGTTCTTC

v_call: TRBV7-8
d_call: TRBD2
cdr3_length: 18
j_call: TRBJ2-7
clone_size: .
cdr3_aa: CASSLGLAGTRSSYEQYF
cdr3_nt: TGTGCCAGCAGCTTAGGCCTAGCGGGAACCCGAAGCTCCTACGAGCAGTACTTC

v_call: TRBV25-1
d_call: .
cdr3_length: 18
j_call: TRBJ1-3
clone_size: .
cdr3_aa: CASSETGIWEPLGNTIYF
cdr3_nt: TGTGCCAGCAGTGAAACAGGGATATGGGAACCTCTAGGAAACACCATATATTTT